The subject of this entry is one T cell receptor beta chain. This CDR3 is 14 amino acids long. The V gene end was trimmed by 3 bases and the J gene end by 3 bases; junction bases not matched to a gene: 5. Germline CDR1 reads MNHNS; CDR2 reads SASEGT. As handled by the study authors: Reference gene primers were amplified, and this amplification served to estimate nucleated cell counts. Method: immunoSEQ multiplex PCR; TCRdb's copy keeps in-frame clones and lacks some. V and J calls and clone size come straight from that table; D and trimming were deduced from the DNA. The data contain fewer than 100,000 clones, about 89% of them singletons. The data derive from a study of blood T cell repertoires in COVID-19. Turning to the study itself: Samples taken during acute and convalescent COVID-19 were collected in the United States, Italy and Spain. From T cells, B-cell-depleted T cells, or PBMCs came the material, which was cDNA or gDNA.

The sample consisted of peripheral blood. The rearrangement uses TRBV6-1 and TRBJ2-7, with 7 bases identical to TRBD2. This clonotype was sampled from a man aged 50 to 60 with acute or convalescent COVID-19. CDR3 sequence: CASSEGGEGYEQYF. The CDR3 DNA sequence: TGTGCCAGCAGTGAGGGGGGGGAAGGCTACGAGCAGTACTTC.